This T cell receptor beta chain came from a study of PD-L1 blockade in urothelial cancer. About the study: About 85% of the 29 patients were men whose urothelial cancer was bladder-origin. Median T cell yield per blood sample was 110,000 to 150,000 cells. Prior chemotherapy regimens per patient numbered 0 to 3. Blood was analyzed 3 weeks (second dose) and 6 weeks after treatment start.

This table comes from immunoSEQ multiplex PCR, and its TCRdb copy is limited to in-frame clones, with some not included. The repertoire holds 35,000 or so clones, around 88% seen once, with about 16% in the top ten. V lost 3 bases to trimming and J lost 2 bases, with 13 bases between them. This CDR3 is built from 15 residues. Germline V lookup: CDR1 MGHRA, CDR2 YSYEKL. The chain is built from TRBV4-1 and TRBJ2-5; maybe TRBD2 (7 bases). The source of this sequence is a man aged 60 to 69 with urothelial cancer. The sample in question was PBMCs, obtained around atezolizumab (anti-PD-L1) treatment. The CDR3 DNA reads TGCGCCAGCAGCCAGAGGGGGGGGCCACAAGAGACCCAGTACTTC. Translated: CASSQRGGPQETQYF.